One sample yielded the 5 T cell receptor beta chains listed below, sequenced in a study of blood T cell repertoires in COVID-19. Method: immunoSEQ multiplex PCR; TCRdb's copy keeps in-frame clones and lacks some. The sample yields about 150,000 clones, about 80% seen once. Source material: peripheral blood. Receptor source: a human donor in a cohort sampled during active COVID-19.

This chain uses TRBV5-4 with TRBJ1-6, with TRBD1 matching 8 bases. The germline V gene has CDR1 SGHNT and CDR2 YYREEE (reference sequence). CDR3 length: 15 amino acids. V lost 3 bases, J lost 8 bases, and 7 bases stayed unmatched. The CDR3 region is CASSSGQGYDSPLHF. CDR3 bases: TGTGCCAGCAGCTCCGGACAGGGATACGATTCACCCCTCCACTTT.

This clone was observed a single time. The chain has TRBV6-5 and TRBJ2-2; D possibly corresponds to TRBD2 (7 bases). The CDR3 has 16 residues. The germline V and J ends were trimmed by 4 bases and 7 bases, with 19 bases remaining between them. Germline CDR1 and CDR2: MNHEY and SVGAGI. The CDR3 protein is CASSSLGGPWIGELFF. The CDR3 DNA reads as TGTGCCAGCAGTTCCCTCGGGGGGCCGTGGATCGGGGAGCTGTTTTTT.

This chain's CDR3 is CASSEGRTGSPLHF. The CDR3 DNA reads as TGCGCCAGCAGCGAGGGCAGGACCGGTTCACCCCTCCACTTT. The rearrangement links TRBV5-1 to TRBJ1-6; D gene unclear. CDR1 is SGHRS and CDR2 is YFSETQ in the germline V gene. This CDR3 contains 14 residues. The ends were cut back, 4 bases at V and 9 bases at J, with 14 bases in the middle.

This rearrangement joins TRBV24-1 to TRBJ1-2, with 7 bases identical to TRBD1. J gave up 8 bases and V 0 bases, and 20 bases lay outside the gene matches. Germline V gives CDR1 KGHDR, CDR2 SFDVKD. The length of the CDR3 is 19 residues. CDR3 sequence (DNA): TGTGCCACCAGTGATTTGCGGGTCGGCAGGGGGGCGAATCTATGGGGCTACACCTTC. Translation gives CATSDLRVGRGANLWGYTF.

The chain carries TRBV10-3 and TRBJ2-7; tentatively, D is TRBD1 (6 bases). The CDR3 is made up of 14 amino acids. Trimming removed 3 bases at V and 5 bases at J, with 14 bases between. The germline CDR1 and CDR2 sequences are ENHRY and SYGVKD. CDR3: CAISDGAGENEQYV. CDR3 in DNA: TGTGCCATCAGTGATGGGGCAGGGGAAAACGAGCAGTACGTC.